Sequencing of this T cell receptor (beta chain) was carried out in a study of vaccination and CD4 T cells after COVID-19. At the level of the study: Each enrolled participant received a two-dose regimen of either BNT162b2 or mRNA-1273 vaccine.

This clonotype was observed a handful of times. As yet, its antigen is unknown. The assay that was used to sequence DNA from cultured CD4+ T cells was the Oncomine TCR Beta short-read assay. DNA came from CD4+ T cells after culture. TCRdb reanalysed the PCR reads using MiXCR and keeps one entry per CDR3 protein. Of nearly 15,000 distinct CDR3 sequences in the sample, 52% are singletons; the top ten hold approximately 7.8%. Documented treatment: approximately 9-day PBMC culture with coronavirus spike peptide pools or control peptides (ViraFEST assay). Researchers grew the cells for approximately 9 days and then pulled out CD4+ T cells by negative selection. Whole-study findings and limits: Convalescent patients gained a median approximately 86% of their reactive clones only post-vaccination.

This CDR3 has 14 amino acids. CDR1 and CDR2 (germline): MNHEY, SVGEGT. Trimming took 7 bases from V and 2 from J; bases not matched to a gene: 3. The gene calls are TRBV6-2 or TRBV6-3 and TRBJ1-5, with 9 nucleotides matching TRBD1. This receptor was taken from a human donor who had recovered from COVID-19. The specimen was CD4+ T cells from blood, cultured in vitro. CDR3 nucleotide sequence: TGTGCCAGCACGCGGACAGGGGGCAATCAGCCCCAGCATTTT. This codes for CASTRTGGNQPQHF.